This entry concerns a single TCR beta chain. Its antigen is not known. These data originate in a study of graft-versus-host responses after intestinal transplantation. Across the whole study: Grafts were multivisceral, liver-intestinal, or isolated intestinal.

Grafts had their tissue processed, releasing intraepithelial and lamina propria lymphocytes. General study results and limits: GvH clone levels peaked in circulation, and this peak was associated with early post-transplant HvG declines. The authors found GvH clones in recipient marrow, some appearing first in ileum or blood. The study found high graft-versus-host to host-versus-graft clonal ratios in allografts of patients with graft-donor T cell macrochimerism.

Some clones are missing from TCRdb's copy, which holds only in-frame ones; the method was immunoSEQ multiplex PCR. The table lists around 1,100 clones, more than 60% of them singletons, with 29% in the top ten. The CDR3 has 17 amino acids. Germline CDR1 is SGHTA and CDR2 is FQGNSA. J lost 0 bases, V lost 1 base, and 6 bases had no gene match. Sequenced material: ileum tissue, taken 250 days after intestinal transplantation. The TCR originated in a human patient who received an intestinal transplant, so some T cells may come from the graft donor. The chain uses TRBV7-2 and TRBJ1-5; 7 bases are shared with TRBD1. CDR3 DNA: TGTGCCAGCAGCTTAGACGAGACAGGGTATAGCAATCAGCCCCAGCATTTT. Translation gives CASSLDETGYSNQPQHF.